The sequence of this T cell receptor beta chain was determined in a study of blood T cell repertoires in COVID-19. The assay was immunoSEQ multiplex PCR, and TCRdb's table has in-frame clones only and misses some. In the table there are about 310,000 clones, 80% to 90% of which are singletons. CDR3 size: 15 residues. Germline CDR1 SGHRS, CDR2 YFSETQ. With 4 bases clipped from V and 4 bases from J, the junction kept 6 bases outside the gene matches. J is TRBJ1-4 and V is TRBV5-1; 8 bases are shared with TRBD1. This clonotype originated in a man over 45 with active or convalescent COVID-19. Sequences were obtained from peripheral blood. The CDR3 coding sequence is TGCGCCAGCAGCGCGCCGGACAGGGATAATGAAAAACTGTTTTTT. Translating it yields CASSAPDRDNEKLFF.